The rows below give T cell receptor beta chains drawn from one sample of a study of T cells in Graves' hyperthyroidism and ophthalmopathy. TCRdb processed the multiplex PCR reads anew with MiXCR; each CDR3 protein has one entry. In the table there are 550,000 to 700,000 distinct CDR3 sequences, 46% of which are singletons. Sequenced sample: peripheral blood or thyroid tissue (not recorded which). Receptors originate from an adult woman with Graves' disease, either hyperthyroidism or ophthalmopathy (not recorded which). Both conserved end residues are part of each CDR3. The D gene is left open where the match is weak. Part of the rows lack a size; the others show once, few, many or a class for expanded clones.

v_gene: TRBV20-1
d_gene: .
len: 14
j_gene: TRBJ2-7
abundance: .
CDR3nt: TGCAGTGCCAGCCCAGGGCGGCTGCGAGGGGAGCAGTACTTC
CDR3aa: CSASPGRLRGEQYF

v_gene: TRBV28
d_gene: .
len: 12
j_gene: TRBJ1-2
abundance: many
CDR3nt: TGTGCCAGCAGGACTACTTTGGGGGGCTACACCTTC
CDR3aa: CASRTTLGGYTF

v_gene: TRBV20-1
d_gene: TRBD2
len: 16
j_gene: TRBJ2-7
abundance: many
CDR3nt: TGCAGTGCTAGTTCGGGAGGGCCTTTCAGCTCCTACGAGCAGTACTTC
CDR3aa: CSASSGGPFSSYEQYF

v_gene: TRBV25-1
d_gene: TRBD1
len: 16
j_gene: TRBJ1-4
abundance: .
CDR3nt: TGTGCCAGCAGTGCCTCCGGGACAGGGAGCGGTGAAAAACTGTTTTTT
CDR3aa: CASSASGTGSGEKLFF

v_gene: TRBV20-1
d_gene: TRBD2
len: 14
j_gene: TRBJ2-6
abundance: .
CDR3nt: TGCAGTGCTTACATAGCGGGACTGCCGATGATCCTGACTTTC
CDR3aa: CSAYIAGLPMILTF

v_gene: TRBV7-8
d_gene: .
len: 13
j_gene: TRBJ1-2
abundance: .
CDR3nt: TGTGCCAGCAGCCTTGAGACAGTCTATGGCTACACCTTC
CDR3aa: CASSLETVYGYTF

v_gene: TRBV5-1
d_gene: .
len: 14
j_gene: TRBJ1-2
abundance: many
CDR3nt: TGCGCCAGCAGCCCAGGGGAGGGGAACTATGGCTACACCTTC
CDR3aa: CASSPGEGNYGYTF

v_gene: TRBV5-5
d_gene: .
len: 14
j_gene: TRBJ2-2
abundance: many
CDR3nt: TGTGCCAGCAGCTTCGAGCCGAGGGGCGGGGAGCTGTTTTTT
CDR3aa: CASSFEPRGGELFF

v_gene: TRBV19
d_gene: .
len: 11
j_gene: TRBJ2-6
abundance: once
CDR3nt: TGTGCCAGTAGTGCTCGGGTTTCCGAAGCTTTC
CDR3aa: CASSARVSEAF

v_gene: TRBV29-1
d_gene: .
len: 12
j_gene: TRBJ2-5
abundance: few
CDR3nt: TGCAGCGTGGGACACAAACAAGAGACCCAGTACTTC
CDR3aa: CSVGHKQETQYF

v_gene: TRBV7-2
d_gene: .
len: 13
j_gene: TRBJ1-1
abundance: .
CDR3nt: TGTGCCAGCAGCGTTATGAGGGAGAATGAAGCTTTCTTT
CDR3aa: CASSVMRENEAFF

v_gene: TRBV28
d_gene: TRBD1
len: 15
j_gene: TRBJ2-7
abundance: few
CDR3nt: TGTGCCAGCAGTCAGGACAGGGGGCGCCTTTTCGGGCAGTACTTC
CDR3aa: CASSQDRGRLFGQYF

v_gene: TRBV7-6
d_gene: .
len: 16
j_gene: TRBJ1-1
abundance: .
CDR3nt: TGTGCCAGCAGCAAAGAAACCGGGACGCATACAACTGAAGCTTTCTTT
CDR3aa: CASSKETGTHTTEAFF

v_gene: TRBV5-1
d_gene: TRBD1
len: 18
j_gene: TRBJ2-6
abundance: many
CDR3nt: TGCGCCAGCAGCTCTGTCCGGGACAGGGTAGCTGGGGCCAACGTCCTGACTTTC
CDR3aa: CASSSVRDRVAGANVLTF

v_gene: TRBV7-8
d_gene: TRBD1
len: 13
j_gene: TRBJ2-7
abundance: many
CDR3nt: TGTGCCGGCAGCCTCGGACAGGTCTACGAGCAGTACTTC
CDR3aa: CAGSLGQVYEQYF

v_gene: TRBV10-3
d_gene: TRBD1
len: 14
j_gene: TRBJ2-5
abundance: few
CDR3nt: TGTGCCAGCCGTAGACAGGGGGCTCAGGAGACCCAGTACTTC
CDR3aa: CASRRQGAQETQYF

v_gene: TRBV15
d_gene: TRBD1
len: 17
j_gene: TRBJ1-2
abundance: .
CDR3nt: TGTGCCACCAGCAGAGTCTTGCCAGGGGGCTCTAACTATGGCTACACCTTC
CDR3aa: CATSRVLPGGSNYGYTF

v_gene: TRBV3-1
d_gene: TRBD1
len: 17
j_gene: TRBJ2-5
abundance: many
CDR3nt: TGTGCCAGCAGCCAAGGGGCGGGACAGGGGGCGACGGAGACCCAGTACTTC
CDR3aa: CASSQGAGQGATETQYF

v_gene: TRBV10-3
d_gene: .
len: 17
j_gene: TRBJ2-7
abundance: once
CDR3nt: TGTGCCATCAGTGAGGAGGGGATGATGGAGACCCAGTACGAGCAGTACTTC
CDR3aa: CAISEEGMMETQYEQYF

v_gene: TRBV19
d_gene: .
len: 14
j_gene: TRBJ1-5
abundance: many
CDR3nt: TGTGCCAGTAGTATTCGGACTAACAATCAGCCCCAGCATTTT
CDR3aa: CASSIRTNNQPQHF

v_gene: TRBV2
d_gene: .
len: 14
j_gene: TRBJ2-7
abundance: .
CDR3nt: TGTGCCAGCAGGGGAAGGACGAGCTCCTACGAGCAGTACTTC
CDR3aa: CASRGRTSSYEQYF

v_gene: TRBV7-8
d_gene: .
len: 15
j_gene: TRBJ1-2
abundance: .
CDR3nt: TGTGCCAGCAGCTTAGGGGGTCGGGTACTAGGTGGCTACACCTTC
CDR3aa: CASSLGGRVLGGYTF

v_gene: TRBV7-4
d_gene: .
len: 15
j_gene: TRBJ1-6
abundance: .
CDR3nt: TGTGCCAGCAGCCCTCTCCGGGGGAGTAATTCACCCCTCCACTTT
CDR3aa: CASSPLRGSNSPLHF

v_gene: TRBV29-1
d_gene: .
len: 12
j_gene: TRBJ1-2
abundance: .
CDR3nt: TGCAGCGTTGGGCAGGCCCTAGTGGGCTACACCTTC
CDR3aa: CSVGQALVGYTF

v_gene: TRBV10-2
d_gene: .
len: 15
j_gene: TRBJ1-2
abundance: few
CDR3nt: TGCGCCAGCAGTGAGTCCCGGTCGGGGGGCTATGGCTACACCTTC
CDR3aa: CASSESRSGGYGYTF

v_gene: TRBV5-1
d_gene: .
len: 15
j_gene: TRBJ2-2
abundance: many
CDR3nt: TGCGCCAGCAGCTTTTACAGCGCGAACACCGGGGAGCTGTTTTTT
CDR3aa: CASSFYSANTGELFF

v_gene: TRBV9
d_gene: .
len: 13
j_gene: TRBJ1-2
abundance: .
CDR3nt: TGTGCCAGCAGCGCAGCTCTGGGCCGAAGCTACACCTTC
CDR3aa: CASSAALGRSYTF